This T cell receptor (beta chain) was recorded in a study of T cells in Graves' hyperthyroidism and ophthalmopathy. Newly diagnosed hyperthyroidism, duration under 2 months, in patients aged 18 to 65. Study results and limitations: In validation, the model predicted ophthalmopathy. These predictions came a median approximately 6.5 months before onset.

V lost 2 bases, J lost 3 bases, and 13 bases lay in between. Germline V gene lookup returns CDR1 ENHRY and CDR2 SYGVKD. The CDR3 spans 15 residues. This clonotype was detected ten times or more. As yet, its antigen is unknown. TCR beta CDR3 sequences were amplified from RNA transcripts. HTBI primers were the set used in a first-round RT-PCR of the TCR CDR3. In TCRdb, the multiplex PCR reads were re-called with MiXCR into one record per CDR3 protein. The data show about 580,000 distinct CDR3 sequences, 46% seen once. Sequencing input: peripheral blood or thyroid tissue (not recorded which). This receptor was identified in a woman between 18 and 29 years old with Graves' hyperthyroidism. The chain carries TRBV10-3 and TRBJ1-2, with D maybe TRBD1 (6 bases). The CDR3 DNA is TGTGCCATCAGTGAGAAACAGGGTTTGGACTATGGCTACACCTTC. Its translation is CAISEKQGLDYGYTF.